The T cell receptor beta chain described here comes from a study of T cell responses to AZD1222 COVID-19 vaccine. Broader study findings: Compared with day 0, the breadth and depth of the Spike-specific TCR repertoire rose significantly after two doses of AZD1222.

Germline V gene sequence: CDR1 LGHDT, CDR2 YNNKEL (reference sequence). Deletions cut 0 bases from V and 7 bases from J, with 24 bases between. The CDR3 contains 18 residues. Points on this clone: Its cognate antigen is unknown.

Method: immunoSEQ multiplex PCR; TCRdb's copy keeps in-frame clones and lacks some. The data hold about 120,000 clones, with 92% observed a single time. This sample comprised peripheral blood, obtained 28 days after the second AZD1222 dose. This receptor was obtained from an adult who received the AZD1222 COVID-19 vaccine. The genes are TRBV3-1 (or the pseudogene TRBV3-2) and TRBJ1-1; D is unresolved. The CDR3 reads CASSQDGGRTGGGGEAFF. The CDR3 DNA follows: TGTGCCAGCAGCCAAGATGGTGGGAGAACGGGAGGAGGAGGTGAAGCTTTCTTT.